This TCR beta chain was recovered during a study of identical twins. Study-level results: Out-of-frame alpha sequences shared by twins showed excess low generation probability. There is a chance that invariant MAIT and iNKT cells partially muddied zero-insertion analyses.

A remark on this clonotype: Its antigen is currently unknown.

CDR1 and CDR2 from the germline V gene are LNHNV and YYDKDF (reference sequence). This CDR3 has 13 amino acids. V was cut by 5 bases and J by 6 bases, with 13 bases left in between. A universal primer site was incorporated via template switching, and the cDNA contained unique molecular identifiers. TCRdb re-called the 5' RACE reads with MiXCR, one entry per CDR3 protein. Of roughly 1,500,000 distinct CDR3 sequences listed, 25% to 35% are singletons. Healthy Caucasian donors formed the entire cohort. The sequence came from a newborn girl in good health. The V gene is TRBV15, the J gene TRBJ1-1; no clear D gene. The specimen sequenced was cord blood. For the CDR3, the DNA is TGTGCCACCAGCTGGACCCTATACGCTGAAGCTTTCTTT. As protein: CATSWTLYAEAFF.